The rows below give T cell receptor beta chains drawn from one sample of a study of neurological immune-mediated disorders. TCRdb reprocessed the 5' RACE reads via MiXCR and lists one record per CDR3 protein. Of tens of thousands of distinct CDR3 sequences in the sample, under 4.5% were seen once. Sequenced: PBMCs. The receptor set was obtained from a woman aged 50 to 60 with multiple sclerosis. The CDR3 runs from the conserved cysteine through the conserved F or W. Fields, in order: D gene, V gene, clone size, J gene, CDR3 DNA, CDR3 protein. A D gene is named only where the DNA matches it firmly. Some rows have no size entry. The others give once, few or many, or a class for an expanded clone.

>TRBD2|TRBV20-1|many|TRBJ2-3
TGCAGTGCCCTCCCGACTAGCGGACACACAGATACGCAGTATTTT
CSALPTSGHTDTQYF
>-|TRBV7-2|many|TRBJ2-5
TGTGCCAGCAGCTTGGTTTCGGGACAAGAGACCCAGTACTTC
CASSLVSGQETQYF
>TRBD2|TRBV20-1|many|TRBJ2-5
TGCGGCCCCCTCAGCGGGGGCACCGGGGAGACCCAGTACTTC
CGPLSGGTGETQYF
>TRBD1|TRBV4-3|many|TRBJ2-7
TGCGCCAGCAGTCCGGACAGGACTGCCTCCTACGAGCAGTACTTC
CASSPDRTASYEQYF
>-|TRBV5-1|many|TRBJ1-1
TGCGCCAGCAGCCTCACTATGAACACTGAAGCTTTCTTT
CASSLTMNTEAFF
>-|TRBV5-1|many|TRBJ1-5
TGCGCCAGCAGCTTGGCATCAGGGGCTCAGCCCCAGCATTTT
CASSLASGAQPQHF
>-|TRBV20-1|many|TRBJ1-3
TGCAGTGCCTCCACAGGCGTCTCTGGAAACACCATATATTTT
CSASTGVSGNTIYF
>TRBD1|TRBV7-9|many|TRBJ2-2
TGTGCCAGCAGCTCGTTATGGACAGGGACCACCGGGGAGCTGTTTTTT
CASSSLWTGTTGELFF
>TRBD2|TRBV5-1|many|TRBJ2-3
TGCGCCAGCAGCTTGGATCCGGGGGGGAGCACAGATACGCAGTATTTT
CASSLDPGGSTDTQYF
>-|TRBV9|many|TRBJ1-3
TGTGCCAGCAGCGTAGACGGTAACACCATATATTTT
CASSVDGNTIYF
>TRBD2|TRBV7-2|many|TRBJ2-5
TGTGCCAGCAGCTTGGTATTCGGGTTAGCGGGGGGCCTAGAGACCCAGTACTTC
CASSLVFGLAGGLETQYF
>-|TRBV6-5|many|TRBJ1-2
TGTGCCAGTTGGTTTTCGGGGGGCTATGGCTACACCTTC
CASWFSGGYGYTF
>-|TRBV7-2|many|TRBJ2-7
TGTGCCAGCAGCTTAGTGGGGTCTACCAACTACGAGCAGTACTTC
CASSLVGSTNYEQYF
>TRBD2|TRBV5-6|-|TRBJ2-1
TGTGCCAGCAGCTTGGGACTAGCGGGGGCCTCCTACAATGAGCAGTTCTTC
CASSLGLAGASYNEQFF
>TRBD2|TRBV20-1|-|TRBJ2-3
TGCACCCAGACTAGCGGGGGGTCAAATACGCAGTATTTT
CTQTSGGSNTQYF
>-|TRBV7-8|many|TRBJ2-7
TGTGCCAGCAGCGCCCGGGCCCTGAACTACGAGCAGTACTTC
CASSARALNYEQYF
>-|TRBV6-6|many|TRBJ2-5
TGTGCCAGCAGTTACGGGGGCCTAGCGACCCAGTACTTC
CASSYGGLATQYF
>-|TRBV5-6|many|TRBJ2-1
TGTGCCAGCAGGGTAGGTCTCGGTGAGCAGTTCTTC
CASRVGLGEQFF
>TRBD1|TRBV6-5|many|TRBJ1-1
TGTGCCAGCAGTTCCGGACAGGGAACCACTGAAGCTTTCTTT
CASSSGQGTTEAFF
>-|TRBV5-6|many|TRBJ1-5
TGTGCCAGCAGCTTGGGGGCTGGGTTTGGGAATCAGCCCCAGCATTTT
CASSLGAGFGNQPQHF